This T cell receptor beta chain was documented in a study of regulatory T cells in long-lasting Graves disease. Stated time point: persistent/refractory GD, antithyroid drugs over 5 years with positive TRAb. RNA isolated from PBMCs was used to make the TCR library. With regard to this clonotype: What it recognizes is unknown.

Study observations and caveats: Persistent Graves' patients showed reduced TCR diversity versus newly diagnosed patients.

CDR3 regions were amplified by Arm-PCR using iRepertoire HTBI primers to build TCR beta libraries. TCRdb reprocessed the multiplex PCR reads with MiXCR, giving one entry per CDR3 protein. There are about half a million distinct CDR3 sequences in the sample; less than 25% occur only once, and less than 15% lies in the top ten. CDR3 length equals 15 residues. CDR1 is SQVTM, CDR2 ANQGSEA, per germline. V gave up 3 bases and J gave up 2 bases; unmatched junction bases: 6. This chain connects TRBV29-1 to TRBJ2-5; 10 bases align to TRBD2. The source of this sequence is a female donor with Graves disease. Sequences were derived from peripheral blood mononuclear cells (PBMCs), sampled when the disease was refractory, from a patient treated with antithyroid drugs. CDR3 sequence (DNA): TGCAGCGTTGATGGTAGCGGGAGGACACAAGAGACCCAGTACTTC. Its translation: CSVDGSGRTQETQYF.